Below, 2 T cell receptor beta chains from the same sample are listed, as sequenced in a study of T cell changes during pregnancy in multiple sclerosis. Generated by immunoSEQ multiplex PCR, the TCRdb table keeps only in-frame clones and is missing some. Of around 31,000 clones in the sample, almost 90% were seen once. The starting material was CD4+ T cells from peripheral blood mononuclear cells, obtained in the third trimester of pregnancy. Receptors originate from a female donor in good health, enrolled as a control in a pregnancy study.

The CDR3 region has the DNA TGTGCCAGCAGCGTAGCGCCCGGACTAGCGGGGGCTCGACACACAGATACGCAGTATTTT. It is translated as CASSVAPGLAGARHTDTQYF. The chain links TRBV9 to TRBJ2-3, with 13 nucleotides matching TRBD2. This CDR3 is 20 amino acids long. Germline loops: CDR1 SGDLS, CDR2 YYNGEE. The junction had 12 bases not matched to a gene; V was cut back by 0 bases and J by 2 bases.

This clone has just one count. CDR3 region: CASSSTGRTNEKLFF. The CDR3 DNA sequence: TGTGCCAGCAGTTCCACAGGGCGGACTAATGAAAAACTGTTTTTT. This chain links TRBV6-1 with TRBJ1-4; a weak D match, TRBD1 (6 bases). The CDR3 is made up of 15 amino acids. V dropped 5 bases and J dropped 2 bases, with 12 bases sitting between them. Per the germline V gene, CDR1 is MNHNS and CDR2 is SASEGT.